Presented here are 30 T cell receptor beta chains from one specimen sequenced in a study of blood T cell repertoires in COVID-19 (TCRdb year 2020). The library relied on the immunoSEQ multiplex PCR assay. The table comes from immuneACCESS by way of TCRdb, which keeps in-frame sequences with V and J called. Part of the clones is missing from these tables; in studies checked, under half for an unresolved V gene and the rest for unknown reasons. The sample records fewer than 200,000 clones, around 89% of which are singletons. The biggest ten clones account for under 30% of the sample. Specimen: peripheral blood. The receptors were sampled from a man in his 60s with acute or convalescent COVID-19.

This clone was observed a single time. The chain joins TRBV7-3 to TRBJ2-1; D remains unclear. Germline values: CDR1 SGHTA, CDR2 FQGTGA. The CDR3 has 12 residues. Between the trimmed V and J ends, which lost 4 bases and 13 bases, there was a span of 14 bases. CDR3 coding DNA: TGTGCCAGCAGCTCACCAGCAGGTAGACAGTTCTTC. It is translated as CASSSPAGRQFF.

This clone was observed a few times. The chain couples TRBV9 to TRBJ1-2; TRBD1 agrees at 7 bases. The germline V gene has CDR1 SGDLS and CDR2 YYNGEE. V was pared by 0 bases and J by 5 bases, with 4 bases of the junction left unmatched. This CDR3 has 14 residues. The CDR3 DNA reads TGTGCCAGCAGCGTAGGCTCGGGACAGTATGGCTACACCTTC. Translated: CASSVGSGQYGYTF. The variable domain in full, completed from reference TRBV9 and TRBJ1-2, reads DSGVTQTPKHLITATGQRVTLRCSPRSGDLSVYWYQQSLDQGLQFLIQYYNGEERAKGNILERFSAQQFPDLHSELNLSSLELGDSALYFCASSVGSGQYGYTFGSGTRLTVV.

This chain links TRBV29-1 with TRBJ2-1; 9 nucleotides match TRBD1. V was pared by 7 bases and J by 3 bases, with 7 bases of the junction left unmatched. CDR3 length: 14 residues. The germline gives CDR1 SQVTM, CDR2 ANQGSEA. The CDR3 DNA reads TGCAGCGGTCGAACAGGGGGCAGCTACAATGAGCAGTTCTTC. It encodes CSGRTGGSYNEQFF.

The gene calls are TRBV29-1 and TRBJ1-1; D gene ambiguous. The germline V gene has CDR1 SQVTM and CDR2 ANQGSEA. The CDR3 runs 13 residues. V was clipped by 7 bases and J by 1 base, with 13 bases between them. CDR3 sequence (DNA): TGCAGCGCCGTGGCGGGAGCGAACACTGAAGCTTTCTTT. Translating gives CSAVAGANTEAFF.

The CDR3 region has the DNA TGTGCCAGCAGTTACTCAGGGGGCTTTAGTGGAAACACCATATATTTT. Translating it yields CASSYSGGFSGNTIYF. J is TRBJ1-3 and V is TRBV6-5; 7 positions agree with TRBD1. CDR1 and CDR2 from the germline V gene are MNHEY and SVGAGI. CDR3 length equals 16 residues. After removal of 0 bases from V and 3 bases from J, the junction contained 5 bases not matched to a gene.

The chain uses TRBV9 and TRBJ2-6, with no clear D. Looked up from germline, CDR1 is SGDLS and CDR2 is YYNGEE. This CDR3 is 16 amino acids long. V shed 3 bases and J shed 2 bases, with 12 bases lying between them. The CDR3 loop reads CASSALDQAGANVLTF. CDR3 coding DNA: TGTGCCAGCAGCGCATTAGATCAGGCTGGGGCCAACGTCCTGACTTTC.

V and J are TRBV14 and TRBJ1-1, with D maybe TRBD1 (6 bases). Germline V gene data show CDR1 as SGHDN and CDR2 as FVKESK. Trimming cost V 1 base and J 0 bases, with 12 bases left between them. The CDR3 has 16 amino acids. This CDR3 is CASSQGTDRLNTEAFF. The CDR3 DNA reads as TGTGCCAGCAGCCAAGGAACGGACAGACTGAACACTGAAGCTTTCTTT.

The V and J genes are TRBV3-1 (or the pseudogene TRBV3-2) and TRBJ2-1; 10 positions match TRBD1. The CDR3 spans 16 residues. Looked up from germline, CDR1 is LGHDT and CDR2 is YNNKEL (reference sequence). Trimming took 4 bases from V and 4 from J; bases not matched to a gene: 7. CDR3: CASSPTGGYRYNEQFF. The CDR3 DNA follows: TGTGCCAGCAGCCCGACAGGGGGCTACCGATACAATGAGCAGTTCTTC.

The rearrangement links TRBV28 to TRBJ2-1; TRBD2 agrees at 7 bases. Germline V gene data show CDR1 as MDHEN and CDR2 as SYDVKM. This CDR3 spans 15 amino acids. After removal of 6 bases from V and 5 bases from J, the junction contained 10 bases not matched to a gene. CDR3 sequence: CASRAPPGLDNEQFF. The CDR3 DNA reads TGTGCCAGCAGAGCACCCCCAGGACTAGACAATGAGCAGTTCTTC.

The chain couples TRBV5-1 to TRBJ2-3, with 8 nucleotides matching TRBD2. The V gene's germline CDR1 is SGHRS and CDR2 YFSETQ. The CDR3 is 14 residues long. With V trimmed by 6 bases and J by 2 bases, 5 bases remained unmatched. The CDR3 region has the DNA TGCGCCAGCACCTATAGCGGGACCACAGATACGCAGTATTTT. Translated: CASTYSGTTDTQYF.

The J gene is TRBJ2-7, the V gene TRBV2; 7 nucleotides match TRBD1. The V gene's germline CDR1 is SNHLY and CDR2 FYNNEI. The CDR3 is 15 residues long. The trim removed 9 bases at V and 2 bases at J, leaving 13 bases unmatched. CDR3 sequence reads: CASSKPTGVTYEQYV. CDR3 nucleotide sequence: TGTGCCAGTTCGAAACCCACAGGGGTCACCTACGAGCAGTACGTC.

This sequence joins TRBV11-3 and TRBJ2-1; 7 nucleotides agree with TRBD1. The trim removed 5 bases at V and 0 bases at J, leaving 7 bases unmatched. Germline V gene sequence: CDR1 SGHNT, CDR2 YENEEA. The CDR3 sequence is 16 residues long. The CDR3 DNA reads TGTGCCAGCAGCCCCCGCACAGGGGACTCCTACAATGAGCAGTTCTTC. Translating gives CASSPRTGDSYNEQFF.

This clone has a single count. The CDR3 here is CASSQRSGAYNEQFF. The CDR3 DNA reads TGTGCCAGCAGCCAAAGGAGCGGGGCCTACAATGAGCAGTTCTTC. This chain links TRBV3-1 (or the pseudogene TRBV3-2) with TRBJ2-1; 7 nucleotides line up with TRBD2. Germline CDR1 reads LGHDT; CDR2 reads YNNKEL (reference sequence). J was trimmed by 2 bases and V by 2 bases; bases with no gene match: 3. CDR3 length: 15 amino acids.

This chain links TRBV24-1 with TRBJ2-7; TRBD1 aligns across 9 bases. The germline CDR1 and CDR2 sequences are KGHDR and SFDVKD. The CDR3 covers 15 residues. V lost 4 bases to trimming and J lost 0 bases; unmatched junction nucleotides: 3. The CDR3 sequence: CATSDRTGDSYEQYF. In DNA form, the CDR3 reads TGTGCCACCAGTGACCGGACAGGGGACTCCTACGAGCAGTACTTC.

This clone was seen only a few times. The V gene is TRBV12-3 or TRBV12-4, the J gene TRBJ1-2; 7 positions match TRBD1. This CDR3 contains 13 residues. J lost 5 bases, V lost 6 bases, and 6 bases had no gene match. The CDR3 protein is CASRPDRAYGYTF. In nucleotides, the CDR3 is TGTGCCAGCAGACCAGACAGGGCTTATGGCTACACCTTC.

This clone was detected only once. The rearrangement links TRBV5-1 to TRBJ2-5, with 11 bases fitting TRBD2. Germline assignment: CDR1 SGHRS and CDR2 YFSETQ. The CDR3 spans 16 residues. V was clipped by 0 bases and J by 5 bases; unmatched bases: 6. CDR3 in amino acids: CASSLDSGGADETQYF. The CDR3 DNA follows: TGCGCCAGCAGCTTGGATAGCGGGGGGGCCGATGAGACCCAGTACTTC.

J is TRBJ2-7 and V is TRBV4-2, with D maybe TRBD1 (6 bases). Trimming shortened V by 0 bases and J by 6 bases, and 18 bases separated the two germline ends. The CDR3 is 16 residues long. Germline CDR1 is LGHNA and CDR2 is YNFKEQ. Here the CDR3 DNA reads TGTGCCAGCAGCCAAGAAATGGGGGCTACTTTTGCCGAGCAGTACTTC. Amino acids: CASSQEMGATFAEQYF.

The CDR3 DNA reads as TGTGCCACCAGTGATCGGAGGACCGGGACAGGGAGGAATGAGCAGTTCTTC. This encodes CATSDRRTGTGRNEQFF. This chain connects TRBV24-1 to TRBJ2-1, with 9 bases lining up with TRBD1. Germline lookup yields CDR1 KGHDR and CDR2 SFDVKD. This CDR3 contains 17 residues. Losses at the gene ends were 3 bases for V and 7 bases for J; bases not matched to a gene: 12.

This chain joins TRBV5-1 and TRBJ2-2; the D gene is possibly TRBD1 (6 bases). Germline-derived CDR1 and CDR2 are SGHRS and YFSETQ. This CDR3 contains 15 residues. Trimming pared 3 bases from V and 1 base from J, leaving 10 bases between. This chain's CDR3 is CASSSGQLNTGELFF. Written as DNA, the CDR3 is TGCGCCAGCAGCTCGGGACAACTGAACACCGGGGAGCTGTTTTTT.

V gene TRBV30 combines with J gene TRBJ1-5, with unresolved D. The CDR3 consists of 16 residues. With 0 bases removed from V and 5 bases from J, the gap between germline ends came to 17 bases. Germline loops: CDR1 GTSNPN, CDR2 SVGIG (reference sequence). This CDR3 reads CAWSVPGGRAYQPQHF. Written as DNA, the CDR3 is TGTGCCTGGAGTGTACCGGGAGGAAGGGCTTATCAGCCCCAGCATTTT.

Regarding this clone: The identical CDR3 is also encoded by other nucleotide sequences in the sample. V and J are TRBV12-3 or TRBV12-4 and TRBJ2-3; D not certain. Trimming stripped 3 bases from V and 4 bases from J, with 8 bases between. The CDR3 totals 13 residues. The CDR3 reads CASSFTGADTQYF. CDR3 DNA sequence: TGTGCCAGCAGTTTCACGGGTGCAGATACGCAGTATTTT.

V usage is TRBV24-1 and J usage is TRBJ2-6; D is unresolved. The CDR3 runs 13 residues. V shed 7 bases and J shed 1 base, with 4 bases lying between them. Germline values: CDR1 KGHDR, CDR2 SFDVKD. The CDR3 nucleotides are TGTGCCACCAGCCCATCTGGGGCCAACGTCCTGACTTTC. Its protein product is CATSPSGANVLTF.

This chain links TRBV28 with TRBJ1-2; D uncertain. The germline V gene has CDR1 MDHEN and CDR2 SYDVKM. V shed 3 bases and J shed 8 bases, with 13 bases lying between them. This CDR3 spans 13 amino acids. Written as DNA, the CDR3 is TGTGCCAGCAGTTTCTCCGTCCCAAGCGGCTACACCTTC. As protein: CASSFSVPSGYTF.

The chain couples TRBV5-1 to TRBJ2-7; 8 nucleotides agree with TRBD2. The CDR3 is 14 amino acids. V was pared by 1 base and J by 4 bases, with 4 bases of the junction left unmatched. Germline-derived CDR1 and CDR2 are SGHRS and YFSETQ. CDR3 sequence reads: CASSLWAGGYEQYF. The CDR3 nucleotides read TGCGCCAGCAGCTTGTGGGCGGGAGGTTACGAGCAGTACTTC.

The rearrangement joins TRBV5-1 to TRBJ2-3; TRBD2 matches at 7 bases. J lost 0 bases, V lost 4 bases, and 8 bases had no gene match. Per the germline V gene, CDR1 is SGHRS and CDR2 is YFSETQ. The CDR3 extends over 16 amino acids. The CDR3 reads CASSPVGGFSTDTQYF. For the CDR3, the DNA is TGCGCCAGCAGCCCCGTCGGGGGGTTTAGCACAGATACGCAGTATTTT. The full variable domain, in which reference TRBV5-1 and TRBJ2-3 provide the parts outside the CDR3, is KAGVTQTPRYLIKTRGQQVTLSCSPISGHRSVSWYQQTPGQGLQFLFEYFSETQRNKGNFPGRFSGRQFSNSRSEMNVSTLELGDSALYLCASSPVGGFSTDTQYFGPGTRLTVL.

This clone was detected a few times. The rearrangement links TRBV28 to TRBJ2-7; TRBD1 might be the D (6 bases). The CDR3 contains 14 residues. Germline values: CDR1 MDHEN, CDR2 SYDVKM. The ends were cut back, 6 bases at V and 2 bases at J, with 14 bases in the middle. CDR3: CASSPGTTTYEQYF. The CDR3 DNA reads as TGTGCCAGCAGCCCCGGGACAACAACCTACGAGCAGTACTTC.

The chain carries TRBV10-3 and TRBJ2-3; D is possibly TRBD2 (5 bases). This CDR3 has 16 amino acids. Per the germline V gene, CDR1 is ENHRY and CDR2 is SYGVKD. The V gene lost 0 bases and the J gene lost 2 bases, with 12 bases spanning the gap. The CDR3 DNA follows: TGTGCCATCAGTGAGTCGACTACGCGGAACACAGATACGCAGTATTTT. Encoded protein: CAISESTTRNTDTQYF.

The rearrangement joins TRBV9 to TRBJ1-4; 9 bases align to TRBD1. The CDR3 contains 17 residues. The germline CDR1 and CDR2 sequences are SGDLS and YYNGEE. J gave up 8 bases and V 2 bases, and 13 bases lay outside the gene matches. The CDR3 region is CASSVGIGDREREKLFF. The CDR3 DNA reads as TGTGCCAGCAGCGTCGGGATAGGGGACAGGGAGAGGGAAAAACTGTTTTTT.

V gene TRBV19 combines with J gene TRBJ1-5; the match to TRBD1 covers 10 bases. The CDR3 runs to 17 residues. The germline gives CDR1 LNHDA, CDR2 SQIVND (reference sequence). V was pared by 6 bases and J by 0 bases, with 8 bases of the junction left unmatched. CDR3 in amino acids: CASRTGTGAGSNQPQHF. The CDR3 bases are TGTGCCAGTAGAACCGGGACAGGGGCCGGTAGCAATCAGCCCCAGCATTTT.

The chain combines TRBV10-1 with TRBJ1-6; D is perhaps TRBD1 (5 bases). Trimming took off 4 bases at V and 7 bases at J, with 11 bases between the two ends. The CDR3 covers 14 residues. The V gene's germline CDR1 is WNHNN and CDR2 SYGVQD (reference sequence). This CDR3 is CASSASRENSPLHF. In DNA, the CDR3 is TGCGCCAGCAGTGCATCCAGGGAAAATTCACCCCTCCACTTT.